These 21 T cell receptor beta chains were all obtained from the same sample, sequenced in a study of PD-L1 blockade in urothelial cancer. Some clones are missing from TCRdb's copy, which holds only in-frame ones; the method was immunoSEQ multiplex PCR. This table holds over 2,000 clones, more than 30% found once. The specimen was tumor tissue, collected before atezolizumab (anti-PD-L1) treatment. These TCRs come from a man aged 60 to 75 with urothelial cancer.

This clone was counted only a few times. This chain uses TRBV11-3 with TRBJ2-7; possibly TRBD1 for D (6 bases). The V end lost 5 bases, the J end lost 1 base, and 18 bases lay between the germline ends. This CDR3 contains 16 residues. CDR1 is SGHNT, CDR2 YENEEA, per germline. The CDR3, as DNA: TGTGCCAGCAGCCCGTCAGGCACAGGGTTGTCCTACGAGCAGTACTTC. This translates into CASSPSGTGLSYEQYF.

This clone was seen a few times. The V call is TRBV28, the J call TRBJ2-7; D unclear. Trimming removed 7 bases at V and 5 bases at J, with 18 bases between. CDR1 MDHEN and CDR2 SYDVKM come from the germline V gene. This CDR3 contains 14 residues. CDR3 nucleotide sequence: TGTGCCAGCAACCGGCCTGGGCCTAGGAACGAGCAGTACTTC. Its translation is CASNRPGPRNEQYF.

This clone is classed as medium-sized. The rearrangement links TRBV11-3 to TRBJ2-3; maybe TRBD2 (6 bases). Germline V gene data show CDR1 as SGHNT and CDR2 as YENEEA. Trimming removed 7 bases at V and 0 bases at J, with 14 bases between. The CDR3 has 15 amino acids. The DNA of the CDR3 is TGTGCCAGCATCGGAATGGAGGGGAGCACAGATACGCAGTATTTT. Amino acids: CASIGMEGSTDTQYF.

There are a few counts of this clone. This chain's CDR3 is CASSAQGHSGNTIYF. CDR3 DNA: TGTGCCAGCAGTGCGCAGGGACATTCTGGAAACACCATATATTTT. The V and J genes are TRBV2 and TRBJ1-3, with D perhaps matching TRBD1 (6 bases). CDR1 is SNHLY and CDR2 is FYNNEI in the germline V gene. The length of the CDR3 is 15 residues. The germline V and J ends were trimmed by 4 bases and 1 base, with 11 bases remaining between them.

This clone has a handful of counts. V gene TRBV10-3 combines with J gene TRBJ1-5, with TRBD1 identical over 7 bases. CDR1 is ENHRY and CDR2 is SYGVKD in the germline V gene. V lost 10 bases and J lost 9; bases outside the gene matches: 12. The CDR3 contains 13 residues. This CDR3 reads CASCRDRDLPQHF. The CDR3 coding sequence is TGTGCCAGCTGCCGGGACAGAGATTTGCCCCAGCATTTT.

The rearrangement joins TRBV28 to TRBJ1-2, with a tentative D call TRBD1 (5 bases). The CDR3 is made up of 14 amino acids. Looked up from germline, CDR1 is MDHEN and CDR2 is SYDVKM. The V end was cut by 2 bases, the J end by 4 bases, with 11 bases between. The CDR3 loop reads CASSLPDRGYGYTF. CDR3 nucleotide sequence: TGTGCCAGCAGTTTACCCGATAGGGGCTATGGCTACACCTTC.

The chain carries TRBV27 and TRBJ1-1, with D tentatively TRBD1 (5 bases). Deletions cut 2 bases from V and 1 base from J, with 11 bases between. Germline V gives CDR1 MNHEY, CDR2 SMNVEV (reference sequence). This CDR3 region has 15 residues. The CDR3 DNA reads as TGTGCCAGCAGTTTAGTCCCAACAGGGAACACTGAAGCTTTCTTT. As protein: CASSLVPTGNTEAFF.

This clone has more than one count but fewer than ten. The rearrangement links TRBV19 to TRBJ2-2; 14 bases map to TRBD2. J gave up 4 bases and V 5 bases, and 3 bases lay outside the gene matches. CDR3 length: 16 amino acids. CDR1 is LNHDA, CDR2 SQIVND, per germline (reference sequence). The CDR3 nucleotides read TGTGCCAGTAGTTCCGGACTAGCGGGAGGCACCGGGGAGCTGTTTTTT. Protein: CASSSGLAGGTGELFF.

The chain combines TRBV12-5 with TRBJ1-2; no clear D gene. V lost 0 bases, J lost 8 bases, and 7 bases lay in between. This CDR3 comprises 12 residues. Germline loops: CDR1 LGHNT, CDR2 FRNRAP. CDR3 DNA sequence: TGTGCTAGTGGTTTGGTAGAGGGAGGCTACACCTTC. Its protein is CASGLVEGGYTF.

In its sample, this clone was seen a few times. The J gene is TRBJ1-1, the V gene TRBV2, with D unclear. Trimming pared 7 bases from V and 3 bases from J, leaving 12 bases between. The length of the CDR3 is 13 residues. CDR1 SNHLY and CDR2 FYNNEI come from the germline V gene. The CDR3 sequence: CASKEGADTEAFF. The CDR3 DNA follows: TGTGCCAGCAAAGAGGGCGCGGACACTGAAGCTTTCTTT.

The chain couples TRBV19 to TRBJ2-3, with TRBD2 matching 7 bases. After removal of 4 bases from V and 5 bases from J, the junction contained 6 bases not matched to a gene. The CDR3 spans 14 residues. In germline, CDR1 is LNHDA, CDR2 SQIVND (reference sequence). The CDR3 protein is CASSTSGVIDTQYF. The CDR3, as DNA: TGTGCCAGTAGTACCAGCGGGGTTATAGATACGCAGTATTTT.

In this sample, this clone is large (0.1 to 1%). V usage is TRBV11-3 and J usage is TRBJ1-1, with no clear D. The germline gives CDR1 SGHNT, CDR2 YENEEA. The CDR3 covers 14 residues. Trimming took 3 bases from V and 1 from J, leaving 9 bases between them. The CDR3 spells CASSFQGQNTEAFF. Here the CDR3 DNA reads TGTGCCAGCAGCTTCCAAGGGCAGAACACTGAAGCTTTCTTT.

This clone is termed hyperexpanded. The genes are TRBV10-2 and TRBJ1-5; D not resolved. The germline V and J ends were trimmed by 7 bases and 0 bases, with 10 bases remaining between them. Germline CDR1 and CDR2: WSHSY and SAAADI. This CDR3 contains 14 residues. Here the CDR3 reads CASTTFDSNQPQHF. The CDR3 nucleotides are TGCGCCAGCACCACATTCGATAGCAATCAGCCCCAGCATTTT.

The rearrangement links TRBV19 to TRBJ1-1, with 7 bases matching TRBD1. The CDR3 is 14 residues long. Trimming cost V 3 bases and J 4 bases; bases outside gene matches: 5. Germline CDR1 reads LNHDA; CDR2 reads SQIVND (reference sequence). The DNA for the CDR3 is TGTGCCAGTAGTATCACAGGGGCGGTCACTGAAGCTTTCTTT. Protein product: CASSITGAVTEAFF.

This clone occurred a few times. CDR3 DNA sequence: TGCGCCAGCAGCTTGCTTAGCGGGGTTGATACGCAGTATTTT. As protein: CASSLLSGVDTQYF. This chain links TRBV5-1 with TRBJ2-3, with TRBD2 identical over 8 bases. Germline V gene data show CDR1 as SGHRS and CDR2 as YFSETQ. V dropped 1 base and J dropped 6; count of bases not matched to a gene: 4. CDR3 size: 14 residues.

The rearrangement joins TRBV12-5 to TRBJ2-6, with D possibly matching TRBD2 (5 bases). CDR1 is LGHNT and CDR2 is FRNRAP in the germline V gene. This CDR3 comprises 12 residues. V was trimmed by 0 bases and J by 16 bases, leaving 10 bases between them. The CDR3 protein is CASGLVEGNLTF. The CDR3 DNA reads TGTGCTAGTGGTTTGGTTGAGGGCAATCTGACTTTC. Full variable domain (missing parts from reference TRBV12-5 and TRBJ2-6): DARVTQTPRHKVTEMGQEVTMRCQPILGHNTVFWYRQTMMQGLELLAYFRNRAPLDDSGMPKDRFSAEMPDATLATLKIQPSEPRDSAVYFCASGLVEGNLTFGAGSRLTVL.

This clone came up a few times. The gene calls are TRBV28 and TRBJ1-1; D is ambiguous. The CDR3 has 14 residues. Trimming removed 5 bases at V and 5 bases at J, with 15 bases between. In germline, CDR1 is MDHEN, CDR2 SYDVKM. DNA for the CDR3: TGTGCCAGCAGTCCAGAGACTGGGGTTACTGAAGCTTTCTTT. This translates into CASSPETGVTEAFF.

The chain couples TRBV19 to TRBJ1-3, with D uncertain. CDR3 size: 14 residues. Germline loops: CDR1 LNHDA, CDR2 SQIVND (reference sequence). V was clipped by 8 bases and J by 0 bases, with 11 bases between them. The CDR3 DNA follows: TGTGCCAGTGCGGTTTCGCCCTCTGGAAACACCATATATTTT. It yields the protein CASAVSPSGNTIYF.

By frequency in the sample, this clone is medium-sized (0.01 to 0.1%). CDR3 bases: TGTGCCAGCAGTTACCCCCTAGCGGGGACCCTGAGCACAGATACGCAGTATTTT. Protein product: CASSYPLAGTLSTDTQYF. V and J are TRBV6-7 and TRBJ2-3; 9 nucleotides agree with TRBD2. TRBV6-7 is assigned to the ORF class and has an uncertain function. The length of the CDR3 is 18 residues. The J segment lost 0 bases and the V segment lost 2 bases, leaving 9 bases of the junction unmatched.

V gene TRBV6-8 combines with J gene TRBJ1-2, with 9 bases fitting TRBD1. J gave up 4 bases and V 2 bases, and 5 bases lay outside the gene matches. Germline assignment: CDR1 MNHGY and CDR2 SAAAGT. CDR3 size: 15 residues. The DNA for the CDR3 is TGTGCCAGCAGTTACGATCTGACAGGGGGCTATGGCTACACCTTC. Its protein is CASSYDLTGGYGYTF.

The CDR3, as DNA: TGTGCCAGTAGTACCCTAAGCGGGAGCACAGATACGCAGTATTTT. Translating gives CASSTLSGSTDTQYF. The chain recombines TRBV19 with TRBJ2-3; a weak D match, TRBD2 (6 bases). The CDR3 contains 15 residues. CDR1 LNHDA and CDR2 SQIVND come from the germline V gene (reference sequence). V was shortened by 4 bases and J by 0 bases, with 11 bases between the two germline ends.